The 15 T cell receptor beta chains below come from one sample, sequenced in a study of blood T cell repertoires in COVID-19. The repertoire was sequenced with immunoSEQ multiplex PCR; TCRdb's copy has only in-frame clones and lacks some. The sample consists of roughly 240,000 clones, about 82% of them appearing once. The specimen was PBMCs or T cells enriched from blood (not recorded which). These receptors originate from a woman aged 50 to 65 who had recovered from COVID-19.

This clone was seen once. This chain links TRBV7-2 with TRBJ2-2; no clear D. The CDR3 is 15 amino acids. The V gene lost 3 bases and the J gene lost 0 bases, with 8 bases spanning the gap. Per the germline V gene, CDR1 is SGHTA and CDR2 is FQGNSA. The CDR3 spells CASSFRLANTGELFF. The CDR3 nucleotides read TGTGCCAGCAGCTTTCGTCTCGCGAACACCGGGGAGCTGTTTTTT.

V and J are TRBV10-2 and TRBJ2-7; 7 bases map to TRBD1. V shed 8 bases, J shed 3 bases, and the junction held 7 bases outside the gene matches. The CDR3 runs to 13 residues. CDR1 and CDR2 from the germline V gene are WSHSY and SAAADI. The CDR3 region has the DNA TGCGCCAGCGGGGGACAGTCCAACTACGAGCAGTACTTC. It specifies CASGGQSNYEQYF.

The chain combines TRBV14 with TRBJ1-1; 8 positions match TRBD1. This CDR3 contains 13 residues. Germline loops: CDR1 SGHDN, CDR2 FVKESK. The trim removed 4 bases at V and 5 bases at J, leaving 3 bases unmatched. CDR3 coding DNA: TGTGCCAGCAGCCGCAGGGGGCTTACTGAAGCTTTCTTT. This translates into CASSRRGLTEAFF.

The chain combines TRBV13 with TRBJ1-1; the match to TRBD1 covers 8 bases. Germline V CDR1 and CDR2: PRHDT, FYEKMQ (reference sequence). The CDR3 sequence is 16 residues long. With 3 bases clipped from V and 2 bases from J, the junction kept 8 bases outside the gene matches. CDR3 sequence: CASSLDRVWGNTEAFF. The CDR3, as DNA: TGTGCCAGCAGCTTGGACAGGGTTTGGGGTAACACTGAAGCTTTCTTT.

The CDR3 region is CASSLVTGSFPTNEKLFF. The CDR3 bases are TGTGCCAGCAGCTTGGTGACAGGTAGTTTTCCAACTAATGAAAAACTGTTTTTT. This chain links TRBV5-5 with TRBJ1-4; the D gene is possibly TRBD1 (6 bases). This CDR3 contains 18 residues. The V and J ends lost 0 bases and 0 bases respectively, with 15 bases between them. Germline V gives CDR1 SGHKS, CDR2 YYEKEE (reference sequence).

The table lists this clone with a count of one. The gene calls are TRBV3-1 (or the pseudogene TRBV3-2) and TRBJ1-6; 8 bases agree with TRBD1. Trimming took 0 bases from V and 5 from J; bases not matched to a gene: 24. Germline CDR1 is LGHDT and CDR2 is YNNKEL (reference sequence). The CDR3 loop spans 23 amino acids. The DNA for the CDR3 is TGTGCCAGCAGCCAAGATCCCGATCGGCGGGACAGGCGCCCCGACCACGATAATTCACCCCTCCACTTT. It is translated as CASSQDPDRRDRRPDHDNSPLHF.

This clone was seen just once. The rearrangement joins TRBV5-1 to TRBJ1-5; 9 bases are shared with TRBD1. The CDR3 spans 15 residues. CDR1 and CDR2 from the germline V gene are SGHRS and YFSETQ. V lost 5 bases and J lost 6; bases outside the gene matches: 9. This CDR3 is CASRPDRGRVQPQHF. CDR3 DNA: TGCGCCAGCAGACCGGACAGGGGTAGGGTTCAGCCCCAGCATTTT. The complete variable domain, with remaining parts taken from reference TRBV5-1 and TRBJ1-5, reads KAGVTQTPRYLIKTRGQQVTLSCSPISGHRSVSWYQQTPGQGLQFLFEYFSETQRNKGNFPGRFSGRQFSNSRSEMNVSTLELGDSALYLCASRPDRGRVQPQHFGDGTRLSIL.

The CDR3, as DNA: TGCAGTGTCGACAGGTACAATGAGCAGTTCTTC. Translation: CSVDRYNEQFF. The rearrangement links TRBV20-1 to TRBJ2-1; maybe TRBD1 (6 bases). V lost 7 bases, J lost 4 bases, and 8 bases lay in between. Germline V CDR1 and CDR2: DFQATT, SNEGSKA (reference sequence). There are 11 residues in the CDR3.

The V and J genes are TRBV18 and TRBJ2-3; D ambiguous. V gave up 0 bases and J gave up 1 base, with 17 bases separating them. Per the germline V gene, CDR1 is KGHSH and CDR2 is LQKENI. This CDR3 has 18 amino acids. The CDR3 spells CASSPPGIRSPGTDTQYF. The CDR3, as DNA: TGTGCCAGCTCACCACCTGGTATACGGTCCCCGGGCACAGATACGCAGTATTTT.

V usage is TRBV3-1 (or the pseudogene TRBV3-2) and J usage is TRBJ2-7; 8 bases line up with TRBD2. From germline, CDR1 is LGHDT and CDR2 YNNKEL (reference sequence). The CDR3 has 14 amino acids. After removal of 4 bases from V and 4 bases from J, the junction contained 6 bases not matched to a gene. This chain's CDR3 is CASSPLAGRYEQYF. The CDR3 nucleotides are TGTGCCAGCAGCCCATTAGCGGGAAGGTACGAGCAGTACTTC.

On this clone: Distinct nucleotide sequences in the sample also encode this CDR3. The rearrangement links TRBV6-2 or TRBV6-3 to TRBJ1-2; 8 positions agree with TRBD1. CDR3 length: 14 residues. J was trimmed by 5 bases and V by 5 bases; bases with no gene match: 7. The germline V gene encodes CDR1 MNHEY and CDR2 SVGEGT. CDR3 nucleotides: TGTGCCAGCAGTCCCGGACAGGGCGGGTATGGCTACACCTTC. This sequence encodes CASSPGQGGYGYTF.

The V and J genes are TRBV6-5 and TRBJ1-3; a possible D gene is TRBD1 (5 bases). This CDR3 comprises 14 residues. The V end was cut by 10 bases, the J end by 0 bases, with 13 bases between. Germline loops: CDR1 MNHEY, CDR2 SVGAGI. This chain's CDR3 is CATSTGVSGNTIYF. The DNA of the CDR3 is TGTGCCACCTCAACGGGGGTCTCTGGAAACACCATATATTTT.

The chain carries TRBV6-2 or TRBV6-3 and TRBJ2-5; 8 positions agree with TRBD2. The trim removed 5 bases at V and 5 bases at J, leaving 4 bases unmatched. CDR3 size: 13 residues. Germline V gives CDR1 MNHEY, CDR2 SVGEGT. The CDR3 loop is CASSKRLAETQYF. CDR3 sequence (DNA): TGTGCCAGCAGTAAACGACTAGCGGAGACCCAGTACTTC.

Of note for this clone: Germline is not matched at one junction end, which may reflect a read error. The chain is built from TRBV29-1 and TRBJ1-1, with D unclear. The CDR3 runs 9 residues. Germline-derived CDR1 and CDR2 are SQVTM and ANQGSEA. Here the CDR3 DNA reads TGCAGCGTTGAAGGACTCCCCCTCTTT. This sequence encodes CSVEGLPLF.

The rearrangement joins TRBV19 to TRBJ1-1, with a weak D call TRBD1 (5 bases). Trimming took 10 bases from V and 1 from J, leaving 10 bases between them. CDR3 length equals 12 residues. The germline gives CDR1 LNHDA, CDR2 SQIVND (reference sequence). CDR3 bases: TGTGCCACAAGCCAGGGGAACACTGAAGCTTTCTTT. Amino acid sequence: CATSQGNTEAFF.